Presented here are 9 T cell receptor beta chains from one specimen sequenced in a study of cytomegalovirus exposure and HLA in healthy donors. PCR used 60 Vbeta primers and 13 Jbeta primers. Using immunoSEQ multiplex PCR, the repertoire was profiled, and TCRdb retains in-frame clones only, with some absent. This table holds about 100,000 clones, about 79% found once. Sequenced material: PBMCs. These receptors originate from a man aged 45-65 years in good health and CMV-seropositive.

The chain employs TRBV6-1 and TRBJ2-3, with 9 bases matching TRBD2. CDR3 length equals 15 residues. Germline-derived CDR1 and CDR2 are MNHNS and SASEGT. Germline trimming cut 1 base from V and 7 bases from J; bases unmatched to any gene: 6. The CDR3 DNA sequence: TGTGCCAGCAGTGAAGACCTAGCGGGATCGTATACGCAGTATTTT. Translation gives CASSEDLAGSYTQYF.

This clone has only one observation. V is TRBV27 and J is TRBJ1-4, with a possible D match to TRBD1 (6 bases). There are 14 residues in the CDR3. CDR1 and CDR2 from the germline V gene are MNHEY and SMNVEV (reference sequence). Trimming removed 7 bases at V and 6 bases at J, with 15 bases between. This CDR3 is CASTYGQGYEKLFF. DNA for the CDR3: TGTGCCAGCACCTACGGGCAGGGGTATGAAAAACTGTTTTTT.

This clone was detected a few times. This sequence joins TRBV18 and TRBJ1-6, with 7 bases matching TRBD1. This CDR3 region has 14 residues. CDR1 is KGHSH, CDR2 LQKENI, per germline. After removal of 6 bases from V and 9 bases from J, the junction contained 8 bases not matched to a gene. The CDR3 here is CASSPGDRGSPLHF. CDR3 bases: TGTGCCAGCTCGCCTGGGGACAGAGGTTCACCCCTCCACTTT.

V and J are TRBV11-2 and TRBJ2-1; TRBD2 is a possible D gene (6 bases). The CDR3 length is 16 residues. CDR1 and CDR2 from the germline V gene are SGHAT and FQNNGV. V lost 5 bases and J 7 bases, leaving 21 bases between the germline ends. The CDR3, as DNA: TGTGCCAGCAGCCTTTTCGGGAGCCCTTTAGGGAATGAGCAGTTCTTC. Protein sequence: CASSLFGSPLGNEQFF.

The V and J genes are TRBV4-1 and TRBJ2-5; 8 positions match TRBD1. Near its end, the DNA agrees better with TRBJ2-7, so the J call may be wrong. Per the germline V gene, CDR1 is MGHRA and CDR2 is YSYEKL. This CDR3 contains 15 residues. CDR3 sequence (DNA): TGCGCCAGCAGCCAGACCGACAGGGGCAGCTACGAGCAGTACTTC. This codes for CASSQTDRGSYEQYF.

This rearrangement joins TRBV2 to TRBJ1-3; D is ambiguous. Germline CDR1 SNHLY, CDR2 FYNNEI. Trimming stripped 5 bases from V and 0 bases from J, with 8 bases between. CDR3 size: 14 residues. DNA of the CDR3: TGTGCCAGCAGTCCTGCCAGCTCTGGAAACACCATATATTTT. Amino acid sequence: CASSPASSGNTIYF.

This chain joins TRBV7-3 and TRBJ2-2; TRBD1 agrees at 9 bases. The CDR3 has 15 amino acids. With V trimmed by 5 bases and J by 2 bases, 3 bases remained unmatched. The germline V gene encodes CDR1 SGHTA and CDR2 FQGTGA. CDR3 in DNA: TGTGCCAGCAGCCGGGACAGGGACAACACCGGGGAGCTGTTTTTT. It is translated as CASSRDRDNTGELFF.

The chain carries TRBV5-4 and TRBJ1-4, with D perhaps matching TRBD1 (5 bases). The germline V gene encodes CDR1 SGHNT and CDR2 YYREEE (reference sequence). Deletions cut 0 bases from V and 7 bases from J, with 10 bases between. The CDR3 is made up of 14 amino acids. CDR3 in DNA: TGTGCCAGCAGCTTGGGTCAGGGTGGTGAAAAACTGTTTTTT. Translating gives CASSLGQGGEKLFF.

The CDR3 sequence is CASSPNPGSDNEQFF. DNA of the CDR3: TGTGCCAGCAGCCCGAACCCTGGAAGCGACAATGAGCAGTTCTTC. V is TRBV7-3 and J is TRBJ2-1; D is uncertain. CDR1 and CDR2 from the germline V gene are SGHTA and FQGTGA. The CDR3 is 15 amino acids. V lost 5 bases and J 5 bases, leaving 16 bases between the germline ends.